The rows below give T cell receptor beta chains drawn from one sample of a study of early T cells in non-severe SARS-CoV-2 infection. A single record per CDR3 protein comes from TCRdb applying MiXCR to the 5' RACE reads. This table has around 50,000 distinct CDR3 sequences, around 4% appearing once. The sequenced sample was whole blood. Receptors were obtained from an adult who was a healthcare worker with PCR-confirmed SARS-CoV-2 infection or an uninfected control (not recorded which). Each CDR3 is given with its conserved first and last residue. D genes are given only for firm matches. The size entry is marked missing in some rows and otherwise reads once, few, many or a size class.

J gene: TRBJ1-2
V gene: TRBV5-1
clone size: many
D gene: .
CDR3 protein: CASSAEAANYGYTF
CDR3 DNA: TGCGCCAGCAGCGCTGAGGCGGCTAACTATGGCTACACCTTC

J gene: TRBJ2-7
V gene: TRBV11-1
clone size: .
D gene: TRBD2
CDR3 protein: CASSLASGSGTAAYEQYF
CDR3 DNA: TGTGCCAGCAGCTTAGCCAGTGGAAGCGGGACGGCAGCCTACGAGCAGTACTTC

J gene: TRBJ2-1
V gene: TRBV9
clone size: few
D gene: TRBD2
CDR3 protein: CASSGSGRAYNEQFF
CDR3 DNA: TGTGCCAGCAGCGGTAGCGGGAGGGCCTACAATGAGCAGTTCTTC

J gene: TRBJ2-1
V gene: TRBV6-4
clone size: many
D gene: .
CDR3 protein: CASSDSILRGNEQFF
CDR3 DNA: TGTGCCAGCAGTGACTCGATACTTAGGGGGAATGAGCAGTTCTTC

J gene: TRBJ2-7
V gene: TRBV30
clone size: .
D gene: .
CDR3 protein: CAWSQAYYEQYF
CDR3 DNA: TGTGCCTGGAGCCAGGCCTACTACGAGCAGTACTTC

J gene: TRBJ1-5
V gene: TRBV2
clone size: .
D gene: .
CDR3 protein: CASSEKVSGRQPQHF
CDR3 DNA: TGTGCCAGCAGTGAAAAAGTTTCGGGGAGGCAGCCCCAGCATTTT

J gene: TRBJ2-3
V gene: TRBV19
clone size: .
D gene: TRBD1
CDR3 protein: CATQGDKTDTQYF
CDR3 DNA: TGTGCCACCCAGGGGGACAAGACAGATACGCAGTATTTT

J gene: TRBJ2-3
V gene: TRBV7-9
clone size: few
D gene: .
CDR3 protein: CASSLDFPPVTQYF
CDR3 DNA: TGTGCCAGCAGCTTAGATTTCCCGCCAGTTACGCAGTATTTT

J gene: TRBJ2-3
V gene: TRBV18
clone size: many
D gene: TRBD1
CDR3 protein: CASRGGQTDTQYF
CDR3 DNA: TGTGCCAGCCGAGGGGGCCAGACAGATACGCAGTATTTT

J gene: TRBJ2-7
V gene: TRBV7-2
clone size: many
D gene: .
CDR3 protein: CASSPAHPLEQYF
CDR3 DNA: TGTGCCAGCAGCCCCGCACATCCCCTCGAGCAGTACTTC

J gene: TRBJ2-1
V gene: TRBV20-1
clone size: many
D gene: TRBD1
CDR3 protein: CSARGDSYNEQFF
CDR3 DNA: TGCAGTGCTAGAGGGGACAGTTACAATGAGCAGTTCTTC

J gene: TRBJ1-1
V gene: TRBV5-8
clone size: many
D gene: .
CDR3 protein: CASSLVGAQNTEAFF
CDR3 DNA: TGTGCCAGCAGCTTGGTCGGGGCCCAGAACACTGAAGCTTTCTTT

J gene: TRBJ1-5
V gene: TRBV11-3
clone size: many
D gene: .
CDR3 protein: CASSLLGHISNQPQHF
CDR3 DNA: TGTGCCAGCAGCCTCCTGGGACACATTAGCAATCAGCCCCAGCATTTT

J gene: TRBJ2-1
V gene: TRBV13
clone size: many
D gene: .
CDR3 protein: CASSLGVRATADNEQFF
CDR3 DNA: TGTGCCAGCAGCTTAGGAGTCAGGGCAACTGCGGACAATGAGCAGTTCTTC

J gene: TRBJ1-1
V gene: TRBV7-8
clone size: many
D gene: .
CDR3 protein: CASSLVTESEAFF
CDR3 DNA: TGTGCCAGCAGCTTAGTCACGGAGTCTGAAGCTTTCTTT

J gene: TRBJ2-1
V gene: TRBV20-1
clone size: many
D gene: .
CDR3 protein: CSARRGFIWNEQFF
CDR3 DNA: TGCAGTGCTAGAAGGGGGTTTATTTGGAATGAGCAGTTCTTC

J gene: TRBJ2-7
V gene: TRBV10-3
clone size: many
D gene: .
CDR3 protein: CATAGSYEQYF
CDR3 DNA: TGTGCCACGGCGGGGAGTTACGAGCAGTACTTC

J gene: TRBJ2-1
V gene: TRBV14
clone size: many
D gene: TRBD2
CDR3 protein: CASSPTSGRGIEQFF
CDR3 DNA: TGTGCCAGCAGTCCGACTAGCGGGAGAGGTATTGAGCAGTTCTTC

J gene: TRBJ1-4
V gene: TRBV19
clone size: many
D gene: .
CDR3 protein: CASTDSEKLFF
CDR3 DNA: TGTGCCAGTACGGATAGTGAAAAACTGTTTTTT

J gene: TRBJ2-7
V gene: TRBV29-1
clone size: many
D gene: .
CDR3 protein: CSIRGTDPSGEQYF
CDR3 DNA: TGCAGCATCCGAGGGACGGATCCCTCTGGGGAGCAGTACTTC

J gene: TRBJ2-7
V gene: TRBV7-6
clone size: many
D gene: .
CDR3 protein: CASSSGGPGYEQYF
CDR3 DNA: TGTGCCAGCAGCTCTGGGGGTCCTGGCTACGAGCAGTACTTC

J gene: TRBJ2-1
V gene: TRBV24-1
clone size: .
D gene: TRBD2
CDR3 protein: CATSVKRGGYNEQFF
CDR3 DNA: TGTGCCACCAGTGTAAAGCGGGGAGGGTACAATGAGCAGTTCTTC

J gene: TRBJ2-3
V gene: TRBV2
clone size: many
D gene: .
CDR3 protein: CASSEAFSTDTQYF
CDR3 DNA: TGTGCCAGCAGTGAAGCGTTTAGCACAGATACGCAGTATTTT

J gene: TRBJ2-7
V gene: TRBV11-2
clone size: many
D gene: .
CDR3 protein: CASSPDGSRYEQYF
CDR3 DNA: TGTGCCAGCAGTCCGGACGGCTCTCGATACGAGCAGTACTTC